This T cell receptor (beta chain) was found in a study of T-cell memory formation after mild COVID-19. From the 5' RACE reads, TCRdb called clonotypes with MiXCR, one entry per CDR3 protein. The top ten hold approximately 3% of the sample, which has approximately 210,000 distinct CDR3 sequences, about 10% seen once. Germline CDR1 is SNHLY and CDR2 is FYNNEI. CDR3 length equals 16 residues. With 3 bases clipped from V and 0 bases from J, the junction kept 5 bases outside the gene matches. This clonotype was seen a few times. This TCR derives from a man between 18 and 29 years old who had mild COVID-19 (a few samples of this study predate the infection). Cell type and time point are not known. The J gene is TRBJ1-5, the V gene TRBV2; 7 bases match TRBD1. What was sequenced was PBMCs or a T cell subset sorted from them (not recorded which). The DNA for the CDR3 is TGTGCCAGCAGTGAGGGGACAGTCATTAGCAATCAGCCCCAGCATTTT. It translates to CASSEGTVISNQPQHF.